The 10 T cell receptor beta chains below all came from one sample that was sequenced in a study of cytomegalovirus exposure and HLA in healthy donors. PCR was performed using 60 Vbeta and 13 Jbeta primers. Method: immunoSEQ multiplex PCR; TCRdb's copy keeps in-frame clones and lacks some. The profile covers about 160,000 clones, with approximately 83% appearing a single time and 1.2% taken by the ten largest. Sequencing was performed on PBMCs. These receptors were taken from a boy younger than 10 in good health and CMV-seronegative.

The J gene is TRBJ2-1, the V gene TRBV7-9, with 9 positions matching TRBD1. This CDR3 is 14 amino acids long. Germline CDR1 SEHNR, CDR2 FQNEAQ (reference sequence). With V trimmed by 5 bases and J by 11 bases, 10 bases remained unmatched. DNA of the CDR3: TGTGCCAGCAGCCCACAGGGGGCGCTTCACCAGCAGTTCTTC. This gives the protein CASSPQGALHQQFF.

V gene TRBV7-2 combines with J gene TRBJ2-7; 8 nucleotides line up with TRBD1. The CDR3 has 16 residues. V trimming: 5 bases; J trimming: 3 bases; junction bases outside the gene matches: 12. CDR1 is SGHTA, CDR2 FQGNSA, per germline. The CDR3 bases are TGTGCCAGCAGCCCAACTACCGGGACAGGCAACTACGAGCAGTACTTC. Protein sequence: CASSPTTGTGNYEQYF.

V and J are TRBV9 and TRBJ2-5, with 9 bases fitting TRBD2. Matching the DNA end better, TRBJ2-7 makes the J call doubtful. The length of the CDR3 is 14 residues. The germline CDR1 and CDR2 sequences are SGDLS and YYNGEE. CDR3 in DNA: TGTGCCAGCAGCCCAGTGGCTAGCGGGAACGAGCAGTACTTC. The encoded protein is CASSPVASGNEQYF.

This clone was seen only once. V and J are TRBV27 and TRBJ2-1; 8 nucleotides match TRBD2. J was trimmed by 5 bases and V by 5 bases; bases with no gene match: 14. CDR1 and CDR2 from the germline V gene are MNHEY and SMNVEV (reference sequence). This CDR3 is 17 amino acids long. CDR3: CASSLRTSSSKNNEQFF. The DNA of the CDR3 is TGTGCCAGCAGTCTTCGGACTAGCTCCTCAAAAAACAATGAGCAGTTCTTC.

The rearrangement uses TRBV6-5 and TRBJ1-3; D perhaps matches TRBD1 (6 bases). Per the germline V gene, CDR1 is MNHEY and CDR2 is SVGAGI. The ends were cut back, 3 bases at V and 4 bases at J, with 13 bases in the middle. The CDR3 sequence is 15 residues long. The CDR3 sequence is CASSYQGGGGNTIYF. The CDR3 DNA reads TGTGCCAGCAGTTATCAAGGGGGAGGGGGAAACACCATATATTTT.

The chain joins TRBV18 to TRBJ1-1; D possibly corresponds to TRBD1 (6 bases). Trimming removed 3 bases at V and 0 bases at J, with 11 bases between. The CDR3 is made up of 15 amino acids. Germline CDR1 and CDR2: KGHSH and LQKENI. CDR3 sequence (DNA): TGTGCCAGCTCACCGGACAGTCGTTTGAACACTGAAGCTTTCTTT. Protein product: CASSPDSRLNTEAFF.

V is TRBV7-9 and J is TRBJ2-1; TRBD2 agrees at 15 bases. The CDR3 spans 17 residues. CDR1 and CDR2 (germline): SEHNR, FQNEAQ (reference sequence). V shed 4 bases, J shed 7 bases, and the junction held 8 bases outside the gene matches. The DNA of the CDR3 is TGTGCCAGCAGCTACGGACTAGCGGGAGGGCTTGGGAATGAGCAGTTCTTC. Protein sequence: CASSYGLAGGLGNEQFF.

The chain carries TRBV9 and TRBJ2-3, with a tentative D call TRBD2 (6 bases). V was clipped by 1 base and J by 0 bases, with 15 bases between them. This CDR3 is built from 17 residues. From germline, CDR1 is SGDLS and CDR2 YYNGEE. CDR3 region: CASSVSRGALSTDTQYF. The DNA for the CDR3 is TGTGCCAGCAGCGTATCGCGCGGGGCCCTAAGCACAGATACGCAGTATTTT.

The V and J genes are TRBV7-2 and TRBJ2-3; D is unresolved. The V end was cut by 1 base, the J end by 10 bases, with 9 bases between. Germline values: CDR1 SGHTA, CDR2 FQGNSA. The CDR3 spans 12 residues. CDR3 residues: CASSLGPAAQYF. CDR3 in DNA: TGTGCCAGCAGCTTAGGTCCCGCAGCGCAGTATTTT.

The chain employs TRBV6-1 and TRBJ1-2, with D possibly TRBD1 on 5 matching bases. Trimming took 8 bases from V and 6 from J, leaving 16 bases between them. The CDR3 covers 13 residues. Germline CDR1 is MNHNS and CDR2 is SASEGT. The DNA of the CDR3 is TGTGCCAGCCAGGGAGGAGGAGGTAATGGCTACACCTTC. Translation gives CASQGGGGNGYTF.